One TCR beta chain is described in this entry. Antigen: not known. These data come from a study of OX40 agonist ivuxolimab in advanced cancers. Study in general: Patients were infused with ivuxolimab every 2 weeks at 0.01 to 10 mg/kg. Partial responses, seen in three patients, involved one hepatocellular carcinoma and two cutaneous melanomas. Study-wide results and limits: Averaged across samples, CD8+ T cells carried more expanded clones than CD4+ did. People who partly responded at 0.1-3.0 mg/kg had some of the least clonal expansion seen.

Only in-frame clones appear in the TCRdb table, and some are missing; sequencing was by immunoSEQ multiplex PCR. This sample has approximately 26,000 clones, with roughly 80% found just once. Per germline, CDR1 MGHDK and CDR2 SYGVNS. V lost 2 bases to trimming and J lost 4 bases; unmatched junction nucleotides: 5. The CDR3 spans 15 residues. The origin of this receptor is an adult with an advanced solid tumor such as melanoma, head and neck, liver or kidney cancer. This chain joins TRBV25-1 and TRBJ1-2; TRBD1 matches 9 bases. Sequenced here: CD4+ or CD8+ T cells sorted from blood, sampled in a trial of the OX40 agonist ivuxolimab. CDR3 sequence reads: CASSEGTGTPYGYTF. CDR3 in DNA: TGTGCCAGCAGTGAAGGGACAGGGACTCCCTATGGCTACACCTTC.